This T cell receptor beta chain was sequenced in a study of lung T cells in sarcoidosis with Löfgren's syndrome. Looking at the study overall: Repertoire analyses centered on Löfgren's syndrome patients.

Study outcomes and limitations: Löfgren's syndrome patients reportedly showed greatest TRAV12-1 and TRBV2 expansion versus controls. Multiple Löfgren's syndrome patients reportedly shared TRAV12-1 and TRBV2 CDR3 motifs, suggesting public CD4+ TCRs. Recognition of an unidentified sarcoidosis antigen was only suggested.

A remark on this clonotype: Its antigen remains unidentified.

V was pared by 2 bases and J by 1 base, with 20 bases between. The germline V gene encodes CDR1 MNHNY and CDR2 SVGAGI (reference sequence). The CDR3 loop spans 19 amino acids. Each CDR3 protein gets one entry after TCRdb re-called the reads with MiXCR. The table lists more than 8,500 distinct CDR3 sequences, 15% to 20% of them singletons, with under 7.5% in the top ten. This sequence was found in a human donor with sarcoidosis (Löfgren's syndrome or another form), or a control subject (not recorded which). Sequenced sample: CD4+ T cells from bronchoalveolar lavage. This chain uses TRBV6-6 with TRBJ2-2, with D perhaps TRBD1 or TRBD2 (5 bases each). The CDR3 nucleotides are TGTGCCAGCAGTTACCCGCACCACCCCTCGGGACGGAACACCGGGGAGCTGTTTTTT. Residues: CASSYPHHPSGRNTGELFF.